These 6 T cell receptor beta chains came from one sample sequenced in a study of blood T cell repertoires in COVID-19. Sequencing was performed with immunoSEQ multiplex PCR; in TCRdb, only in-frame clones are kept and a portion is missing. Of around 100,000 clones in the sample, around 84% were seen once. The specimen was peripheral blood. The receptors were gathered from a woman aged 70-85 years with active or convalescent COVID-19.

V is TRBV4-1 and J is TRBJ2-5, with D possibly matching TRBD1 (8 bases). CDR1 is MGHRA and CDR2 is YSYEKL in the germline V gene. The CDR3 runs to 16 residues. The V end was cut by 1 base, the J end by 6 bases, with 18 bases between. Here the CDR3 DNA reads TGCGCCAGCAGCCAAGCCCCGACAGGGGAGGGTAAGACCCAGTACTTC. It yields the protein CASSQAPTGEGKTQYF.

J is TRBJ1-1 and V is TRBV19; TRBD1 aligns across 8 bases. V shed 2 bases, J shed 3 bases, and the junction held 5 bases outside the gene matches. Looked up from germline, CDR1 is LNHDA and CDR2 is SQIVND (reference sequence). The CDR3 extends over 15 amino acids. This CDR3 is CASSIQGASYTEAFF. Written as DNA, the CDR3 is TGTGCCAGTAGTATACAGGGGGCGTCGTACACTGAAGCTTTCTTT.

The chain links TRBV7-2 to TRBJ2-1; 10 bases are a match to TRBD2. CDR1 is SGHTA and CDR2 is FQGNSA in the germline V gene. The CDR3 totals 16 residues. V was clipped by 5 bases and J by 3 bases; unmatched bases: 7. The CDR3 protein is CASSLSGRLLYNEQFF. The CDR3 coding sequence is TGTGCCAGCAGCCTTAGCGGGAGGTTGCTCTACAATGAGCAGTTCTTC. Full variable domain (remainder filled in from reference TRBV7-2 and TRBJ2-1): GAGVSQSPSNKVTEKGKDVELRCDPISGHTALYWYRQSLGQGLEFLIYFQGNSAPDKSGLPSDRFSAERTGGSVSTLTIQRTQQEDSAVYLCASSLSGRLLYNEQFFGPGTRLTVL.

The gene calls are TRBV19 and TRBJ1-4; the match to TRBD1 covers 7 bases. The CDR3 covers 16 residues. Germline trimming cut 5 bases from V and 7 bases from J; bases unmatched to any gene: 13. Germline CDR1 is LNHDA and CDR2 is SQIVND (reference sequence). CDR3 coding DNA: TGTGCCAGTAGTTTTCGTGGACAGGCGGGCGGTGAAAAACTGTTTTTT. Translated: CASSFRGQAGGEKLFF. Drawing the rest from reference TRBV19 and TRBJ1-4, the complete variable domain is DGGITQSPKYLFRKEGQNVTLSCEQNLNHDAMYWYRQDPGQGLRLIYYSQIVNDFQKGDIAEGYSVSREKKESFPLTVTSAQKNPTAFYLCASSFRGQAGGEKLFFGSGTQLSVL.

The V and J genes are TRBV4-2 and TRBJ2-3; 8 nucleotides align to TRBD2. With 3 bases clipped from V and 1 base from J, the junction kept 15 bases outside the gene matches. CDR1 LGHNA and CDR2 YNFKEQ come from the germline V gene. CDR3 length: 19 residues. CDR3 DNA sequence: TGTGCCAGCAGCCAGGAACCGGGGGGGCATGGGGGCCGCACAGATACGCAGTATTTT. It codes for CASSQEPGGHGGRTDTQYF.

This clone has more than one count but fewer than ten. The gene calls are TRBV5-1 and TRBJ2-7, with TRBD1 matching over 8 bases. Losses at the gene ends were 3 bases for V and 2 bases for J; bases not matched to a gene: 4. Germline V gene data show CDR1 as SGHRS and CDR2 as YFSETQ. The CDR3 is made up of 14 amino acids. The CDR3, as DNA: TGCGCCAGCAGCTCGGACAGGGAGGCCTACGAGCAGTACTTC. Protein: CASSSDREAYEQYF.